This T cell receptor (beta chain) was captured in a study of T cell responses to AZD1222 COVID-19 vaccine (dated by TCRdb to 2020 to 2022). Notes on the research overall: TCR sequencing covered approximately 230 trial participants: roughly 200 given two doses of AZD1222 and about 26 given two doses of MenACWY control vaccine. Trial participants were enrolled into age subgroups of 18-55, 56-69 and 70-plus years, which contained approximately 150, 30 and 60 TCR-sequenced participants, respectively.

The CDR3 regions of human TCRbeta chains were analyzed by immunosequencing. Per the original workflow: Repertoire TCRs were matched against a reference library of SARS-CoV-2-specific TCRs generated with the MIRA antigen-specificity platform. Breadth meant the fraction of unique TCRs that were SARS-CoV-2-associated, whereas depth meant the fraction of total T cells that were SARS-CoV-2-associated. Using the MIRA data, each spike-specific TCR was mapped to the spike region that the TCR reacts to and placed in a CD4 or CD8 class. Log10-transformed breadth and depth values were compared by one-way ANOVA with Sidak's multiple comparisons tests. The source is immuneACCESS, and TCRdb retained only in-frame sequences with V and J called. Part of the clones is not carried over; for the studies checked, unresolved V genes explain less than half of this, and the remainder is unexplained. V, J and clone size were drawn from that table, and D and trimming were deduced from the DNA. Here the sample has 150,000 to 200,000 clones; about 91% occur a single time. The ten largest clones represent around 1.3% of the sample.

The sample's time point label is to be understood as: about 28 days (+/-7) after the second vaccine dose. AZD1222 recipients given second doses at about 4 weeks or at about 12 weeks were pooled, since spike-specific TCR depth and breadth were not found to differ between the two schedules. Vaccinee samples were obtained from the UK trials COV001 and COV002, which included a single-blind randomized controlled phase 2/3 trial of AZD1222 (ChAdOx1 nCoV-19) in healthy adults. Trial participant PBMC samples were collected at day 0 and day 28 after the second dose for TCRbeta chain sequencing. The paper as a whole reports these results and caveats: Because no samples from the day 14 peak response were available, repertoires could be characterized only after the peak T cell response. In the small 56-69-year group, the increase in depth fell short of significance, most likely because of low power. Spike-specific TCR breadth and depth rose significantly after two AZD1222 doses compared with day 0 and with MenACWY recipients. Participants were mostly white British, with more females than males. The authors suggested clonal diversity may have been underestimated. Reportedly, close to half of the unique spike-specific TCRs recognized epitopes lying outside the regions that are mutated in the B.1.351 and B.1.1.7 variants. Conclusions about previously exposed vaccinees were limited because only six AZD1222 recipients were SARS-CoV-2 seropositive at baseline. The vaccine-associated CD4 TCRs covered the entire spike protein, and the dominant responses fell in regions 160-218 and 743-854.

A note on this clone: Its antigen target is currently unknown. One base away there is no much larger clone; base qualities are not given.

The sample was peripheral blood, taken 28 days after the second AZD1222 dose. The TCR originated in an adult who received the AZD1222 COVID-19 vaccine.

The sequence in DNA is TGTGCCAGCAGCATCGCAGCGTATAGCAATCAGCCCCAGCATTTT. This gives the protein CASSIAAYSNQPQHF. The V gene is TRBV28 and the J gene is TRBJ1-5; no D gene can be assigned with confidence. Via the germline V gene, CDR1 is MDHEN and CDR2 SYDVKM. The CDR3 measures 15 amino acids from cysteine to phenylalanine. Only CDR3 DNA is held: 45 bases, read in frame from base 1. Trimming costs V 6 bases and J 0 bases, and their ends lie 12 bases apart.